Listed below are T cell receptor beta chains from one sample, sequenced in a study of cytomegalovirus exposure and HLA in healthy donors. The repertoire was sequenced with immunoSEQ multiplex PCR; TCRdb's copy has only in-frame clones and lacks some. This table has 100,000 to 150,000 clones, about 82% appearing once. What was sequenced was PBMCs. All receptors derive from a man aged 50 or older in good health and CMV-seronegative. The CDR3 runs from the conserved cysteine through the conserved F or W. A D gene is named only where the DNA matches it firmly. Clone size is not always given. Where it is, it says once, few, many or a class for expanded clones.

abundance: NA
j_gene: TRBJ1-5
d_gene: NA
len: 14
v_gene: TRBV28
CDR3aa: CASSPSDRAGPQHF
CDR3nt: TGTGCCAGCAGTCCCTCGGACCGGGCGGGGCCCCAGCATTTT

abundance: NA
j_gene: TRBJ2-2
d_gene: TRBD2
len: 15
v_gene: TRBV4-1
CDR3aa: CASSQVETSAGELFF
CDR3nt: TGCGCCAGCAGCCAAGTTGAAACTAGCGCCGGGGAGCTGTTTTTT

abundance: NA
j_gene: TRBJ1-1
d_gene: TRBD1
len: 16
v_gene: TRBV9
CDR3aa: CASSPQGFEVTTEAFF
CDR3nt: TGTGCCAGCAGCCCACAGGGGTTTGAGGTAACCACTGAAGCTTTCTTT

abundance: NA
j_gene: TRBJ1-4
d_gene: NA
len: 15
v_gene: TRBV5-1
CDR3aa: CASSLDGSTNEKLFF
CDR3nt: TGCGCCAGCAGCTTGGACGGGAGTACTAATGAAAAACTGTTTTTT

abundance: NA
j_gene: TRBJ1-1
d_gene: NA
len: 12
v_gene: TRBV7-9
CDR3aa: CASSLSTGPAFF
CDR3nt: TGTGCCAGCAGCTTAAGCACAGGGCCGGCTTTCTTT

abundance: once
j_gene: TRBJ2-2
d_gene: NA
len: 12
v_gene: TRBV7-8
CDR3aa: CASSLGVGELFF
CDR3nt: TGTGCCAGCAGCCTGGGAGTTGGGGAGCTGTTTTTT

abundance: NA
j_gene: TRBJ1-3
d_gene: TRBD1
len: 21
v_gene: TRBV19
CDR3aa: CASSIFRPGTGHTHSGNTIYF
CDR3nt: TGTGCCAGTAGTATCTTCCGACCCGGGACAGGGCATACCCACTCTGGAAACACCATATATTTT

abundance: NA
j_gene: TRBJ1-2
d_gene: TRBD1
len: 18
v_gene: TRBV7-9
CDR3aa: CSSSLAGTGGSSNYGYTF
CDR3nt: TGTTCCAGCAGCTTAGCCGGTACAGGGGGCAGCAGTAACTATGGCTACACCTTC

abundance: NA
j_gene: TRBJ2-3
d_gene: TRBD2
len: 16
v_gene: TRBV4-2
CDR3aa: CASSQDGRGGTDTQYF
CDR3nt: TGTGCCAGCAGCCAGGATGGACGGGGAGGGACAGATACGCAGTATTTT

abundance: few
j_gene: TRBJ1-4
d_gene: NA
len: 15
v_gene: TRBV9
CDR3aa: CASSVDAGDGEKLFF
CDR3nt: TGTGCCAGCAGCGTAGATGCTGGAGATGGTGAAAAACTGTTTTTT

abundance: NA
j_gene: TRBJ2-1
d_gene: TRBD2
len: 15
v_gene: TRBV10-3
CDR3aa: CATRPGLETGGEQFF
CDR3nt: TGTGCCACCCGCCCCGGACTAGAGACGGGAGGAGAGCAGTTCTTC

abundance: NA
j_gene: TRBJ2-5
d_gene: TRBD2
len: 17
v_gene: TRBV2
CDR3aa: CASSEALAGGRGETQYF
CDR3nt: TGTGCCAGCAGTGAAGCCCTAGCGGGGGGAAGAGGGGAGACCCAGTACTTC

abundance: few
j_gene: TRBJ1-2
d_gene: NA
len: 14
v_gene: TRBV5-1
CDR3aa: CASSYRTADSGYTF
CDR3nt: TGCGCCAGCAGCTACCGGACGGCGGACAGTGGCTACACCTTC

abundance: NA
j_gene: TRBJ2-2
d_gene: TRBD2
len: 17
v_gene: TRBV4-2
CDR3aa: CASSPNLAGGNTGELFF
CDR3nt: TGTGCCAGCAGCCCTAATCTAGCGGGGGGGAACACCGGGGAGCTGTTTTTT

abundance: few
j_gene: TRBJ1-2
d_gene: NA
len: 13
v_gene: TRBV4-2
CDR3aa: CASSPAELYGYTF
CDR3nt: TGTGCCAGCAGCCCCGCGGAGCTCTATGGCTACACCTTC

abundance: NA
j_gene: TRBJ2-2
d_gene: TRBD2
len: 17
v_gene: TRBV5-1
CDR3aa: CASSRGLAGANTGELFF
CDR3nt: TGCGCCAGCAGCAGGGGACTAGCGGGGGCCAACACCGGGGAGCTGTTTTTT

abundance: NA
j_gene: TRBJ1-2
d_gene: TRBD1
len: 11
v_gene: TRBV29-1
CDR3aa: CSVGQLDGYTF
CDR3nt: TGCAGCGTGGGACAGTTGGATGGCTACACCTTC

abundance: NA
j_gene: TRBJ1-4
d_gene: TRBD1
len: 15
v_gene: TRBV19
CDR3aa: CASTPDRASNEKLFF
CDR3nt: TGTGCCAGTACCCCCGACAGGGCATCAAATGAAAAACTGTTTTTT

abundance: NA
j_gene: TRBJ2-5
d_gene: NA
len: 13
v_gene: TRBV5-4
CDR3aa: CASRMDLWETQYF
CDR3nt: TGTGCCAGCAGAATGGACTTGTGGGAGACCCAGTACTTC

abundance: NA
j_gene: TRBJ2-7
d_gene: TRBD2
len: 14
v_gene: TRBV29-1
CDR3aa: CSVSASGASYEQYF
CDR3nt: TGCAGCGTCTCCGCTAGCGGGGCTTCCTACGAGCAGTACTTC

abundance: once
j_gene: TRBJ2-1
d_gene: NA
len: 17
v_gene: TRBV10-1
CDR3aa: CASSALPGSRTYNEQFF
CDR3nt: TGCGCCAGCAGTGCGTTACCTGGATCTAGGACCTACAATGAGCAGTTCTTC

abundance: NA
j_gene: TRBJ2-7
d_gene: TRBD1
len: 15
v_gene: TRBV5-1
CDR3aa: CASSLDGQAAYEQYF
CDR3nt: TGCGCCAGCAGCTTGGACGGACAGGCCGCCTACGAGCAGTACTTC

abundance: NA
j_gene: TRBJ2-1
d_gene: NA
len: 14
v_gene: TRBV6-1
CDR3aa: CAISAGWTSSEQFF
CDR3nt: TGTGCCATCTCGGCGGGGTGGACCTCCAGTGAGCAGTTCTTC

abundance: once
j_gene: TRBJ1-4
d_gene: TRBD1
len: 16
v_gene: TRBV30
CDR3aa: CAWRSRLGTVVEKLFF
CDR3nt: TGTGCCTGGAGAAGCCGTTTGGGGACAGTTGTGGAAAAACTGTTTTTT

abundance: NA
j_gene: TRBJ2-1
d_gene: NA
len: 18
v_gene: TRBV5-4
CDR3aa: CASSSRRGLSGPYNEQFF
CDR3nt: TGTGCCAGCAGCTCCAGACGGGGACTTAGCGGACCCTACAATGAGCAGTTCTTC

abundance: NA
j_gene: TRBJ1-6
d_gene: NA
len: 14
v_gene: TRBV28
CDR3aa: CASSLEVTNSPLHF
CDR3nt: TGTGCCAGCAGTTTAGAGGTAACGAATTCACCCCTCCACTTT

abundance: NA
j_gene: TRBJ2-3
d_gene: TRBD1
len: 15
v_gene: TRBV7-2
CDR3aa: CASSLVETGTDTQYF
CDR3nt: TGTGCCAGCAGCTTAGTCGAGACAGGGACAGATACGCAGTATTTT

abundance: NA
j_gene: TRBJ1-6
d_gene: NA
len: 19
v_gene: TRBV18
CDR3aa: CASSPNPTSPPTGYSPLHF
CDR3nt: TGTGCCAGCTCACCAAACCCAACCTCCCCACCAACCGGGTATTCACCCCTCCACTTT

abundance: NA
j_gene: TRBJ2-1
d_gene: TRBD2
len: 15
v_gene: TRBV7-2
CDR3aa: CASSPGLAGGNEQFF
CDR3nt: TGTGCCAGCAGCCCAGGACTAGCGGGGGGCAATGAGCAGTTCTTC

abundance: NA
j_gene: TRBJ1-2
d_gene: NA
len: 15
v_gene: TRBV28
CDR3aa: CASSTPGGGQEGYTF
CDR3nt: TGTGCCAGCAGTACGCCCGGGGGGGGGCAGGAAGGCTACACCTTC

abundance: NA
j_gene: TRBJ1-5
d_gene: NA
len: 14
v_gene: TRBV7-2
CDR3aa: CASRQGLLQGPQHF
CDR3nt: TGTGCCAGCCGCCAGGGACTCCTCCAAGGGCCCCAGCATTTT

abundance: NA
j_gene: TRBJ1-5
d_gene: TRBD1
len: 14
v_gene: TRBV5-1
CDR3aa: CASSTGTGDQPQHF
CDR3nt: TGCGCCAGCAGCACCGGGACAGGGGATCAGCCCCAGCATTTT

abundance: NA
j_gene: TRBJ2-1
d_gene: TRBD2
len: 16
v_gene: TRBV2
CDR3aa: CASRRTSGGPGAEQFF
CDR3nt: TGTGCCAGCAGACGGACTAGCGGGGGGCCAGGGGCTGAGCAGTTCTTC

abundance: NA
j_gene: TRBJ2-2
d_gene: NA
len: 13
v_gene: TRBV10-3
CDR3aa: CAISDGGTGELFF
CDR3nt: TGTGCCATCAGTGACGGGGGCACCGGGGAGCTGTTTTTT

abundance: NA
j_gene: TRBJ1-1
d_gene: NA
len: 12
v_gene: TRBV7-9
CDR3aa: CSSTRWGEEAFF
CDR3nt: TGTTCCAGCACCAGATGGGGGGAGGAAGCTTTCTTT

abundance: NA
j_gene: TRBJ1-2
d_gene: NA
len: 14
v_gene: TRBV11-2
CDR3aa: CASSLEGLTSGYTF
CDR3nt: TGTGCCAGCAGCTTAGAGGGACTCACCTCTGGCTACACCTTC

abundance: NA
j_gene: TRBJ1-1
d_gene: NA
len: 16
v_gene: TRBV7-3
CDR3aa: CASSFRPGSPGTEAFF
CDR3nt: TGTGCCAGCAGCTTTAGGCCAGGGTCTCCGGGCACTGAAGCTTTCTTT

abundance: few
j_gene: TRBJ2-1
d_gene: TRBD2
len: 16
v_gene: TRBV2
CDR3aa: CASSSTTSGGDNEQFF
CDR3nt: TGTGCCAGCAGTTCGACGACTAGCGGGGGGGACAATGAGCAGTTCTTC

abundance: once
j_gene: TRBJ2-2
d_gene: NA
len: 13
v_gene: TRBV15
CDR3aa: CATSRDRAGELFF
CDR3nt: TGTGCCACCAGCAGAGACAGGGCCGGGGAGCTGTTTTTT

abundance: NA
j_gene: TRBJ2-1
d_gene: NA
len: 16
v_gene: TRBV7-2
CDR3aa: CASSLGGGVAYNEQFF
CDR3nt: TGTGCCAGCAGCTTAGGTGGAGGGGTCGCCTACAATGAGCAGTTCTTC

abundance: NA
j_gene: TRBJ2-2
d_gene: TRBD1
len: 15
v_gene: TRBV27
CDR3aa: CASSLGTGNTGELFF
CDR3nt: TGTGCCAGCAGTCTGGGGACAGGGAACACCGGGGAGCTGTTTTTT

abundance: few
j_gene: TRBJ2-3
d_gene: TRBD2
len: 16
v_gene: TRBV19
CDR3aa: CASSTGGTRRTDTQYF
CDR3nt: TGTGCCAGTAGTACCGGGGGGACTCGCCGCACAGATACGCAGTATTTT

abundance: few
j_gene: TRBJ2-2
d_gene: TRBD1
len: 15
v_gene: TRBV7-3
CDR3aa: CASSLGIQGNGELFF
CDR3nt: TGTGCCAGCAGCTTGGGGATACAGGGGAACGGGGAGCTGTTTTTT

abundance: NA
j_gene: TRBJ1-1
d_gene: NA
len: 12
v_gene: TRBV29-1
CDR3aa: CSVDRTYPEAFF
CDR3nt: TGCAGCGTTGACAGGACTTACCCTGAAGCTTTCTTT

abundance: NA
j_gene: TRBJ1-3
d_gene: TRBD1
len: 15
v_gene: TRBV5-1
CDR3aa: CASSSGQGDGNTIYF
CDR3nt: TGCGCCAGCAGCTCGGGACAGGGAGATGGAAACACCATATATTTT

abundance: NA
j_gene: TRBJ2-5
d_gene: TRBD2
len: 14
v_gene: TRBV9
CDR3aa: CASSVEGGLDPSYF
CDR3nt: TGTGCCAGCAGCGTAGAGGGTGGACTAGACCCAAGTTACTTC

abundance: NA
j_gene: TRBJ2-1
d_gene: TRBD2
len: 17
v_gene: TRBV5-4
CDR3aa: CASSLAPRRGGQDEQFF
CDR3nt: TGTGCCAGCAGCTTGGCCCCACGGCGGGGGGGCCAAGATGAGCAGTTCTTC

abundance: NA
j_gene: TRBJ1-2
d_gene: NA
len: 15
v_gene: TRBV10-2
CDR3aa: CASSEPAFNSYGYTF
CDR3nt: TGCGCCAGCAGTGAGCCAGCCTTCAACAGCTATGGCTACACCTTC

abundance: NA
j_gene: TRBJ2-3
d_gene: TRBD1
len: 15
v_gene: TRBV7-9
CDR3aa: CASSPRTGGTDTQYF
CDR3nt: TGTGCCAGCAGCCCCCGGACAGGGGGAACCGATACGCAGTATTTT

abundance: NA
j_gene: TRBJ1-2
d_gene: NA
len: 15
v_gene: TRBV6-4
CDR3aa: CASSDGFGHSGGYTF
CDR3nt: TGTGCCAGCAGTGACGGGTTCGGTCACTCAGGTGGCTACACCTTC

abundance: NA
j_gene: TRBJ2-3
d_gene: NA
len: 16
v_gene: TRBV21-1
CDR3aa: CASSKRAPPPTDTQYF
CDR3nt: TGTGCCAGCAGCAAGCGGGCTCCCCCTCCCACAGATACGCAGTATTTT

abundance: NA
j_gene: TRBJ1-5
d_gene: NA
len: 14
v_gene: TRBV7-6
CDR3aa: CASSPQMVGQPQHF
CDR3nt: TGTGCCAGCAGCCCACAGATGGTAGGTCAGCCCCAGCATTTT

abundance: NA
j_gene: TRBJ1-1
d_gene: TRBD1
len: 15
v_gene: TRBV5-1
CDR3aa: CASSFEDRGHTEAFF
CDR3nt: TGCGCCAGCAGCTTCGAGGACAGGGGGCACACTGAAGCTTTCTTT

abundance: few
j_gene: TRBJ2-7
d_gene: TRBD2
len: 15
v_gene: TRBV4-2
CDR3aa: CASSPGGTSDYEQYF
CDR3nt: TGTGCCAGCAGCCCAGGGGGGACTAGCGACTACGAGCAGTACTTC

abundance: NA
j_gene: TRBJ2-3
d_gene: NA
len: 15
v_gene: TRBV5-1
CDR3aa: CASSQQGKDTDTQYF
CDR3nt: TGCGCCAGCAGCCAGCAGGGAAAGGACACAGATACGCAGTATTTT